Following are 7 T cell receptor beta chains from one sample sequenced in a study of T cell responses to AZD1222 COVID-19 vaccine. Some clones are missing from TCRdb's copy, which holds only in-frame ones; the method was immunoSEQ multiplex PCR. Among about 83,000 clones listed, more than 75% were seen once. The specimen comprised peripheral blood, sampled on day 0 of AZD1222 vaccination. These TCRs come from an adult in good health.

This sequence joins TRBV19 and TRBJ2-3; no definite D call. This CDR3 spans 14 amino acids. Between the trimmed V and J ends, which lost 1 base and 2 bases, there was a span of 7 bases. Germline V CDR1 and CDR2: LNHDA, SQIVND (reference sequence). CDR3 nucleotide sequence: TGTGCCAGTAGTATAGGGAGCGACACAGATACGCAGTATTTT. The encoded protein is CASSIGSDTDTQYF.

The chain is built from TRBV5-1 and TRBJ1-2, with no clear D. CDR3 length equals 14 residues. The germline CDR1 and CDR2 sequences are SGHRS and YFSETQ. V was clipped by 0 bases and J by 1 base, with 7 bases between them. The CDR3 spells CASSLDRINYGYTF. CDR3 DNA sequence: TGCGCCAGCAGCTTGGACCGGATTAACTATGGCTACACCTTC.

This chain joins TRBV5-4 and TRBJ1-4; 8 bases align to TRBD1. The CDR3 has 15 residues. Germline CDR1 is SGHNT and CDR2 is YYREEE (reference sequence). The ends lost 4 bases at V and 7 bases at J; junction bases unmatched: 9. The CDR3 DNA sequence: TGTGCCAGCAGCGGCGACAGGGGTGGGGGTGAAAAACTGTTTTTT. It encodes CASSGDRGGGEKLFF.

In DNA form, the CDR3 reads TGTGCCAGCAGTCCCTTGGCCGGGACTTTCTACGAGCAGTACTTC. Amino acid sequence: CASSPLAGTFYEQYF. The chain combines TRBV6-5 with TRBJ2-7; possibly TRBD2 for D (6 bases). The CDR3 totals 15 residues. V was pared by 5 bases and J by 3 bases, with 17 bases between. In germline, CDR1 is MNHEY, CDR2 SVGAGI.

This clone appeared once. This rearrangement joins TRBV18 to TRBJ2-5, with D perhaps given as TRBD1 or TRBD2 (5 bases each). Germline CDR1 is KGHSH and CDR2 is LQKENI. This CDR3 region has 13 residues. V lost 4 bases to trimming and J lost 1 base, with 7 bases between them. The CDR3 spells CASSRGIQETQYF. The CDR3 DNA follows: TGTGCCAGCTCACGGGGGATCCAAGAGACCCAGTACTTC.

V gene TRBV10-1 combines with J gene TRBJ1-1; 10 positions match TRBD1. This CDR3 spans 14 amino acids. Germline V gives CDR1 WNHNN, CDR2 SYGVQD (reference sequence). J was trimmed by 5 bases and V by 2 bases; bases with no gene match: 2. CDR3 loop: CASSEGTGVTEAFF. The CDR3 nucleotides read TGCGCCAGCAGTGAGGGGACAGGGGTTACTGAAGCTTTCTTT.

V is TRBV10-3 and J is TRBJ1-2; D may be TRBD1 (6 bases). This CDR3 region has 15 residues. Per germline, CDR1 ENHRY and CDR2 SYGVKD. With 0 bases removed from V and 2 bases from J, the gap between germline ends came to 10 bases. The CDR3 here is CAISESQGRNYGYTF. As DNA, the CDR3 is TGTGCCATCAGTGAGTCTCAGGGGCGGAACTATGGCTACACCTTC.